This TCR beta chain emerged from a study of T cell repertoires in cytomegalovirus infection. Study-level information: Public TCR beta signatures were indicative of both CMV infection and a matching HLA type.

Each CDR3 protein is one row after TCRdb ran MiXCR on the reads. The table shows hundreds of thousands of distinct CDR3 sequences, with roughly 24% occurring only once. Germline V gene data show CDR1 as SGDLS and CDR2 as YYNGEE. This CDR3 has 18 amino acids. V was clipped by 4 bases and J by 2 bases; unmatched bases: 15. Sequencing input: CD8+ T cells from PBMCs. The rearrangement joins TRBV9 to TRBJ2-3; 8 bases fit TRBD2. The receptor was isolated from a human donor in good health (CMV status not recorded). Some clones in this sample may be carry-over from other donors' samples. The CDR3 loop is CASSKEGGRGAFTDTQYF. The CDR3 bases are TGTGCCAGCAGCAAAGAGGGAGGGCGGGGGGCGTTCACAGATACGCAGTATTTT.